This entry concerns a single TCR beta chain. Researchers sorted participants into cohorts using their self-reported clinical history. The sample comes from a study of blood T cell repertoires in COVID-19. Across the whole study: PBMCs, B-cell-depleted T cells, or T cells provided the cDNA or gDNA that made up the material.

The data were produced by immunoSEQ multiplex PCR, yet TCRdb's version contains in-frame clones alone and is incomplete. The repertoire holds hundreds of thousands of clones, with 75% to 90% as singletons. Germline CDR1 reads KGHSH; CDR2 reads LQKENI. CDR3 size: 12 residues. Trimming left V 6 bases short and J 5 bases short, with 10 bases between. The sequence came from a man aged 30 to 45 who had recovered from COVID-19. This chain connects TRBV18 to TRBJ2-5; D unclear. Sequencing was carried out using PBMCs or T cells enriched from blood (not recorded which). The DNA for the CDR3 is TGTGCCAGCTCCTTTTTTTCCGAGACCCAGTACTTC. Amino acid sequence: CASSFFSETQYF. The full variable domain, rest sourced from reference TRBV18 and TRBJ2-5, is NAGVMQNPRHLVRRRGQEARLRCSPMKGHSHVYWYRQLPEEGLKFMVYLQKENIIDESGMPKERFSAEFPKEGPSILRIQQVVRGDSAAYFCASSFFSETQYFGPGTRLLVL.